The present T cell receptor beta chain was sequenced within a study of T cells after yellow fever vaccination. The TCR cDNA carried a universal primer site and UMIs from 5'RACE template switching. TCRdb ran MiXCR on the 5' RACE reads and lists one entry per CDR3 protein. The table shows about 630,000 distinct CDR3 sequences, with roughly an eighth occurring only once. This clonotype occurred a few times. J lost 4 bases, V lost 0 bases, and 14 bases had no gene match. Germline assignment: CDR1 DFQATT and CDR2 SNEGSKA (reference sequence). This CDR3 contains 17 residues. The sample in question was PBMCs, obtained on the day of the yellow fever booster vaccination. V is TRBV20-1 and J is TRBJ2-5; 7 bases fit TRBD1. The TCR was taken from a man aged 25 to 40 who received the YFV17D yellow fever vaccine. The CDR3 sequence: CSARDPLTGLSGETQYF. The DNA of the CDR3 is TGCAGTGCTAGAGATCCCTTGACAGGGTTGTCGGGAGAGACCCAGTACTTC.